One sample yielded the 18 T cell receptor beta chains listed below, sequenced in a study of T cell responses to AZD1222 COVID-19 vaccine. The assay was immunoSEQ multiplex PCR, and TCRdb's table has in-frame clones only and misses some. The sample consists of over 100,000 clones, over 90% of them appearing once. The material sequenced was peripheral blood, taken on day 0 of AZD1222 vaccination. These receptors were collected from an adult in good health.

The chain carries TRBV12-3 or TRBV12-4 and TRBJ2-5; D is ambiguous. Trimming left V 4 bases short and J 7 bases short, with 13 bases between. The CDR3 is made up of 13 amino acids. The CDR3 coding sequence is TGTGCCAGCAGTTCGTCCCCCACTTGGACCCAGTACTTC. It encodes CASSSSPTWTQYF.

The chain employs TRBV5-1 and TRBJ2-2; TRBD2 is a possible D gene (6 bases). V lost 7 bases and J 0 bases, leaving 22 bases between the germline ends. Germline-derived CDR1 and CDR2 are SGHRS and YFSETQ. CDR3 size: 18 residues. CDR3 sequence: CASRLPGTALANTGELFF. CDR3 coding DNA: TGCGCCAGCCGACTCCCCGGGACTGCCCTTGCGAACACCGGGGAGCTGTTTTTT.

J is TRBJ1-6 and V is TRBV5-1; 8 bases match TRBD1. The CDR3 runs to 17 residues. With V trimmed by 1 base and J by 10 bases, 13 bases remained unmatched. Germline-derived CDR1 and CDR2 are SGHRS and YFSETQ. The CDR3 loop reads CASSLLSPLQGGSPLHF. The CDR3 DNA reads TGCGCCAGCAGCTTGCTCTCCCCCCTACAGGGGGGGTCACCCCTCCACTTT.

The genes are TRBV28 and TRBJ2-5; D gene ambiguous. Trimming stripped 5 bases from V and 5 bases from J, with 21 bases between. From germline, CDR1 is MDHEN and CDR2 SYDVKM. The CDR3 length is 16 residues. The CDR3 nucleotides are TGTGCCAGCAGTCGAGCCGGCACGGCCGTGGGGGAGACCCAGTACTTC. Protein sequence: CASSRAGTAVGETQYF.

The chain recombines TRBV7-6 with TRBJ1-6; D remains unclear. The CDR3 consists of 16 residues. Germline V gene sequence: CDR1 SGHVS, CDR2 FNYEAQ. Trimming left V 5 bases short and J 4 bases short, with 15 bases between. CDR3: CASSRLLREYNSPLHF. The CDR3, as DNA: TGTGCCAGCAGCCGGTTACTTAGGGAGTATAATTCACCCCTCCACTTT.

V is TRBV28 and J is TRBJ2-1, with 9 bases lining up with TRBD1. The J segment lost 5 bases and the V segment lost 6 bases, leaving 8 bases of the junction unmatched. There are 15 residues in the CDR3. Germline V CDR1 and CDR2: MDHEN, SYDVKM. This chain's CDR3 is CASRSPGQGNNEQFF. CDR3 in DNA: TGTGCCAGCAGGTCTCCCGGACAGGGGAACAATGAGCAGTTCTTC.

CDR3 sequence: CASSNSPRAGELFF. Written as DNA, the CDR3 is TGTGCCAGCAGCAATTCTCCTCGGGCCGGGGAGCTGTTTTTT. The chain carries TRBV7-2 and TRBJ2-2; D is undetermined. V was trimmed by 5 bases and J by 6 bases, leaving 13 bases between them. Per the germline V gene, CDR1 is SGHTA and CDR2 is FQGNSA. The CDR3 is made up of 14 amino acids.

The rearrangement uses TRBV27 and TRBJ2-1; the D gene is possibly TRBD2 (6 bases). Trimming stripped 4 bases from V and 5 bases from J, with 6 bases between. The CDR3 is made up of 12 amino acids. Germline V gene sequence: CDR1 MNHEY, CDR2 SMNVEV (reference sequence). The CDR3, as DNA: TGTGCCAGCAGTTCTAGCGACAATGAGCAGTTCTTC. Residues: CASSSSDNEQFF.

The CDR3 reads CASSQDLAWETQYF. The CDR3 DNA is TGTGCCAGCAGCCAAGATCTTGCCTGGGAGACCCAGTACTTC. The V gene is TRBV3-1 (or the pseudogene TRBV3-2), the J gene TRBJ2-5; D remains ambiguous. Germline CDR1 and CDR2: LGHDT and YNNKEL (reference sequence). This CDR3 spans 14 amino acids. V was clipped by 0 bases and J by 5 bases, with 10 bases between them.

This chain uses TRBV3-1 (or the pseudogene TRBV3-2) with TRBJ1-4, with TRBD1 identical over 7 bases. Germline V CDR1 and CDR2: LGHDT, YNNKEL (reference sequence). The J segment lost 8 bases and the V segment lost 1 base, leaving 13 bases of the junction unmatched. The CDR3 length is 17 residues. Here the CDR3 DNA reads TGTGCCAGCAGCCAAGGAGGGGGCTGGGACAATAAAGAAAAACTGTTTTTT. This encodes CASSQGGGWDNKEKLFF.

V usage is TRBV7-3 and J usage is TRBJ1-6; D perhaps matches TRBD1 (5 bases). Trimming shortened V by 3 bases and J by 10 bases, and 16 bases separated the two germline ends. In germline, CDR1 is SGHTA, CDR2 FQGTGA. The CDR3 sequence is 15 residues long. Here the CDR3 DNA reads TGTGCCAGCAGCTTCCTGGGACCGGGCCAATCACCCCTCCACTTT. This gives the protein CASSFLGPGQSPLHF.

V is TRBV7-2 and J is TRBJ2-1; unclear D gene. Deletions cut 1 base from V and 6 bases from J, with 7 bases between. Germline-derived CDR1 and CDR2 are SGHTA and FQGNSA. This CDR3 is 13 amino acids long. In nucleotides, the CDR3 is TGTGCCAGCAGCTTAGGGGCTTTCAATGAGCAGTTCTTC. Amino acids: CASSLGAFNEQFF.

The chain combines TRBV14 with TRBJ1-3, with D unclear. This CDR3 region has 17 residues. Germline V gene lookup returns CDR1 SGHDN and CDR2 FVKESK. Between the trimmed V and J ends, which lost 4 bases and 4 bases, there was a span of 20 bases. CDR3 loop: CASSRVFDRASGNTIYF. CDR3 bases: TGTGCCAGCAGCCGAGTTTTTGACCGCGCCTCAGGAAACACCATATATTTT.

V and J are TRBV9 and TRBJ1-1, with TRBD1 matching over 10 bases. Germline V CDR1 and CDR2: SGDLS, YYNGEE. The V segment lost 3 bases and the J segment 11 bases; nucleotides outside the gene matches: 7. The CDR3 spans 13 residues. The CDR3: CASSASTGGWAFF. CDR3 DNA: TGTGCCAGCAGCGCGTCGACAGGGGGCTGGGCTTTCTTT.

The chain couples TRBV2 to TRBJ1-2, with TRBD1 as a possible D gene (5 bases). V was cut by 2 bases and J by 4 bases, with 14 bases left in between. Germline loops: CDR1 SNHLY, CDR2 FYNNEI. The CDR3 spans 15 residues. The CDR3, as DNA: TGTGCCAGCAGTGAAAATACAGGATGGGTCTATGGCTACACCTTC. Translation gives CASSENTGWVYGYTF.

The chain uses TRBV5-1 and TRBJ2-5, with D maybe TRBD2 (5 bases). Germline-derived CDR1 and CDR2 are SGHRS and YFSETQ. CDR3 length: 13 amino acids. The V and J ends lost 3 bases and 3 bases respectively, with 9 bases between them. The DNA for the CDR3 is TGCGCCAGCAGCTCAGGACTTAAAGAGACCCAGTACTTC. Translated, it gives CASSSGLKETQYF.

The chain links TRBV4-1 to TRBJ1-1; no clear D gene. The CDR3 sequence is 12 residues long. Germline V gives CDR1 MGHRA, CDR2 YSYEKL. The V end lost 3 bases, the J end lost 3 bases, and 5 bases lay between the germline ends. CDR3 nucleotide sequence: TGCGCCAGCAGCCATAGCGACACTGAAGCTTTCTTT. This codes for CASSHSDTEAFF.

This clone is categorized as medium-sized (0.01 to 0.1%). The chain employs TRBV27 and TRBJ2-1, with D tentatively TRBD2 (5 bases). The CDR3 is 16 amino acids. Trimming removed 10 bases at V and 4 bases at J, with 23 bases between. Germline CDR1 is MNHEY and CDR2 is SMNVEV (reference sequence). CDR3 DNA sequence: TGTGCCACCTCCACGGGGAGTATCTACGAGTACAATGAGCAGTTCTTC. It codes for CATSTGSIYEYNEQFF.